The TCR beta chain under discussion was sequenced for a study of shared clonotypes between healthy human individuals. Study conclusions and caveats: Few donors restricted represented genetic and exposure-history diversity. Researchers sampled only blood; tissue repertoires likely differ.

Comment on this clone: Antigen unknown.

From CD4+ cells came CD45RA+ naive and CD45RA-negative memory subsets. Assay used: immunoSEQ multiplex PCR; TCRdb lists only in-frame clones, some missing. The table shows around 1,100,000 clones, with roughly 80% occurring only once. The source material was memory CD4+ T cells from PBMCs. Noted subset: CD45RA-negative fraction. The clonotype comes from a man aged 18 to 30 in good health. Some clones in this sample may be carry-over from other donors' samples.

CDR3 amino acids: CASSDYGYTF. The CDR3 nucleotides are TGTGCCAGCAGCGATTATGGCTACACCTTC. The V gene is TRBV11-2, the J gene TRBJ1-2; D not certain. V lost 5 bases and J lost 5, with 3 bases in between. The V gene's germline CDR1 is SGHAT and CDR2 FQNNGV. This CDR3 has 10 amino acids.